These T cell receptor beta chains were read from a single sample in a study of neurological immune-mediated disorders. One entry per CDR3 protein, called by TCRdb with MiXCR from the 5' RACE reads. The sample has around 62,000 distinct CDR3 sequences, roughly 4% seen once; the top ten hold more than 2.5%. Sequencing was performed on PBMCs. The receptor source for this set is a man between 50 and 59 years old with multiple sclerosis. CDR3s include the opening cysteine and the closing phenylalanine or tryptophan. A D gene is named only where the DNA matches it firmly. Not every row has a clone size; where given, it reads once, few, many or a size class.

size: many
J: TRBJ2-5
V: TRBV29-1
D: NA
DNA: TGCAGCGTTGCGGGGATTATAGAGACCCAGTACTTC
CDR3: CSVAGIIETQYF

size: many
J: TRBJ1-2
V: TRBV7-2
D: NA
DNA: TGTGCCAGCAGCCCCCAATTACTCAATACAGGGTATGGCTACACCTTC
CDR3: CASSPQLLNTGYGYTF

size: few
J: TRBJ1-2
V: TRBV7-9
D: TRBD1
DNA: TGTGCCAGCAGCCTCAACGCCGGGACAGGGAAGGGCTATGGCTACACCTTC
CDR3: CASSLNAGTGKGYGYTF

size: few
J: TRBJ1-2
V: TRBV20-1
D: NA
DNA: TGCAGTGCTACGGATGGCTACACCTTC
CDR3: CSATDGYTF

size: many
J: TRBJ1-1
V: TRBV29-1
D: TRBD1
DNA: TGCAGCGTTGGGACAGGGGCCGGGCAAGCTTTCTTT
CDR3: CSVGTGAGQAFF

size: many
J: TRBJ2-1
V: TRBV29-1
D: TRBD1
DNA: TGCAGCGGCCTGGGGCGACAGGGGGAATACGGGGGTCTATACAATGAGCAGTTCTTC
CDR3: CSGLGRQGEYGGLYNEQFF

size: many
J: TRBJ2-5
V: TRBV20-1
D: TRBD1
DNA: TGCAGTGTAGAGGGACAGGGGGCGAAGAAAGAGACCCAGTACTTC
CDR3: CSVEGQGAKKETQYF

size: many
J: TRBJ1-4
V: TRBV5-1
D: TRBD1
DNA: TGCGCCAGCAGCTTGGGGGACAGACTCAATGAAAAACTGTTTTTT
CDR3: CASSLGDRLNEKLFF

size: many
J: TRBJ2-7
V: TRBV3-1
D: NA
DNA: TGTGCCAGCAGCCAAGGGCCCAGAAGCTCCTACGAGCAGTACTTC
CDR3: CASSQGPRSSYEQYF

size: NA
J: TRBJ2-3
V: TRBV6-4
D: NA
DNA: TGTGCCAGCAGTTATCAAGGTTTGGGCACAGATACGCAGTATTTT
CDR3: CASSYQGLGTDTQYF

size: many
J: TRBJ1-6
V: TRBV7-2
D: NA
DNA: TGTGCCAGCAGACAGACCCCCCAGGGGATATCACCCCTCCACTTT
CDR3: CASRQTPQGISPLHF

size: many
J: TRBJ1-2
V: TRBV5-1
D: NA
DNA: TGCGCCAGCAGCCGCGAGGGCTATGGCTACACCTTC
CDR3: CASSREGYGYTF

size: few
J: TRBJ1-5
V: TRBV10-3
D: NA
DNA: TGTGCCATCAGTGAGGGGCGCAATCAGCCCCAGAATTTT
CDR3: CAISEGRNQPQNF

size: few
J: TRBJ2-3
V: TRBV5-1
D: TRBD2
DNA: TGCGCCAGCAGCTTGGCAACTAGCGGACTCACAGATACGCAGTATTTT
CDR3: CASSLATSGLTDTQYF

size: few
J: TRBJ1-4
V: TRBV28
D: TRBD1
DNA: TGTGCCAGCAGTTCCCGGAGGGACAGAACTAATGAAAAACTGTTTTTT
CDR3: CASSSRRDRTNEKLFF

size: many
J: TRBJ2-2
V: TRBV6-2/TRBV6-3
D: TRBD1
DNA: TGTGCCAGCAGTCGACAGGGCGTTGGCACCGGGGAGCTGTTTTTT
CDR3: CASSRQGVGTGELFF